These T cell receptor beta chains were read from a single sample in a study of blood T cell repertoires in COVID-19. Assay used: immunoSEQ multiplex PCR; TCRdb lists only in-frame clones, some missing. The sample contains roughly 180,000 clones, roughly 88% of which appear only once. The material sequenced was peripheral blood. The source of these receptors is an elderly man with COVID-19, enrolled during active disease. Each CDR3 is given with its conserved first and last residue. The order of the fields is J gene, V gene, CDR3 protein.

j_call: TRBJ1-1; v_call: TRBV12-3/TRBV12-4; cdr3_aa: CASRTGNTEAFF
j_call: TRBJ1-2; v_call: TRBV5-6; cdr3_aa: CASRVPGTGGNYGYTF
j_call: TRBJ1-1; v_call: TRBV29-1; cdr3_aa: CSARDRSNTEAFF
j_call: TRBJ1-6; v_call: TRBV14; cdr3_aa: CASSQDQGRNSPLHF
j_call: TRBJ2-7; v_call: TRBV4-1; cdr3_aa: CASSQTGLAGSKQYF
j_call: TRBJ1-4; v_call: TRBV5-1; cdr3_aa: CASSFQGAGGKLFF
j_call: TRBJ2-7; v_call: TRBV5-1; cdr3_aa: CASSLDATVSYEQYF
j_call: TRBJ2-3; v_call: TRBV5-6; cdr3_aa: CASSELPGDTQYF
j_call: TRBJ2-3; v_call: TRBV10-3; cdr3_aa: CAIRTRDTSNTDTQYF
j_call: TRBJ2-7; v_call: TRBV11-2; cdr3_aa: CASSFSRDKQYF
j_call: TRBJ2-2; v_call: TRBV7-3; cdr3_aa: CASSQGAGNTGELFF
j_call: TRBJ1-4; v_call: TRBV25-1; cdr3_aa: CASVDSRRNEKLFF
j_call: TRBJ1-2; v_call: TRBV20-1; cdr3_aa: CSALSYGYTF
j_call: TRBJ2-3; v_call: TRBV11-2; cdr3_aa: CASSYRENTDTQYF
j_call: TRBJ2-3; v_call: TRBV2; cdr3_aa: CASTQTSREDTQYF
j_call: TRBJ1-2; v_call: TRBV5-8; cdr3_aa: CASIERIRSYTF
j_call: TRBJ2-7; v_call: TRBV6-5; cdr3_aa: CASRPGGSIPEQYF
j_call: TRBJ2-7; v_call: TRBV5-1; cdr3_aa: CASSLAGGVGYEQYF
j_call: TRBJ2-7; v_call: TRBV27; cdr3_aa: CASSLKGGGPYEQYF
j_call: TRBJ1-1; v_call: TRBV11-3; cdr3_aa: CASSSITEAFF
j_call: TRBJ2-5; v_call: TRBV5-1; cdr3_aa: CASSSGQGQETQYF
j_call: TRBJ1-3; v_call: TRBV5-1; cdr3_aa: CASSFDPQGSSGNTIYF